This TCR beta chain originates from a study of shared clonotypes between healthy human individuals (dated by TCRdb to about 2020). Context from the whole study: Two women and a few men aged 18 to 49 years were included in the cohort. Per donor, leukapheresis produced somewhere between about 0.9 and 9 billion PBMCs. To increase sequencing depth and limit assay-specific biases, TCR repertoire library preparation and sequencing were carried out by different laboratories using diverse techniques. The study deeply sequenced blood TCR repertoires of five healthy adults to estimate repertoire size and the extent of clonotype sharing between individuals. For each donor, three plates each were used for CD4 naive and CD4 memory, two plates were used for CD8 naive, and one plate was used for CD8 memory. Results and caveats for the whole study, not just this receptor: Sampling was limited to blood, and TCR repertoires in tissue likely differ from TCR repertoires in blood. Incomplete sequencing was indicated by rarefaction of sorted-subset datasets, despite the large sequencing depth. Naive subsets generally had larger estimated clonotype richness than memory subsets did. Pairwise subsampling indicated that sequencing depth was expected to affect the degree of clonotype sharing among donors. Clonotypes shared by all four sorted-subset donors showed higher generation probabilities than non-shared clonotypes. Roughly 5% of naive CD4, around 3.5% of naive CD8, 2.3% of memory CD4, and 0.4% of memory CD8 clonotypes were shared across several donors. Because the study included only a small number of donors, the genetic and exposure-history diversity represented was limited.

This clone has a single count. Its antigen specificity is not known. There are no base qualities to consult, and no much larger clone falls within one base. The CDR3 contains 15 residues, cysteine and phenylalanine counted. Only CDR3 DNA remains: 45 bases, in frame from the first base. The germline V gene encodes CDR1 MNHNS and CDR2 SASEGT. V drops 3 bases and J drops 6 bases, leaving 17 bases in between. Using the deep immunoSEQ assay, multiplex PCR amplified TCR CDR3 regions from genomic DNA. Extracted genomic DNA from each cell subset was distributed evenly across all wells of several immunoSEQ 96-well plates, and each plate was treated as a replicate. For sorted subsets, about 220 ng of genomic DNA, equivalent to some 30,000 T cell genomes, went into each replicate PCR. Purified libraries were quantified with a Qubit 3.0 fluorometer, sized on a Bioanalyzer 2100, and re-quantified with the KAPA Library Quantification kit. Each immunoSEQ 96-well plate was sequenced on its own single-read 150-cycle Illumina NextSeq 550 flow cell. On the authors' methods: The immunoSEQ output contained only junctional sequences without quality scores, so filtering could not match that applied to full-length reads. To assign V/J genes and CDR3, sequences were annotated using PyIR, a Python wrapper for IgBLAST v1.9, with IMGT germline references. Reads with weak V/J assignments (E-value above 1e-6), missing CDR3, stop codons, out-of-frame junctions, or ambiguous translated residues were removed. V3J clonotypes were defined as sequences sharing the same inferred V gene, J gene, and CDR3 amino acid sequence. To compute the percentage overlap between repertoires, the number of shared unique clonotypes was divided by the size of the smaller repertoire. Three approaches were used to assess repertoire richness: RTK rarefaction, the Chao1 estimator, and Recon v2.1 estimates of unobserved clonotypes. OLGA was used to compute generation probabilities for all TCRbeta clonotypes that the gDNA method yielded from a few donors. TCRdb mirrors the immuneACCESS table, restricted to in-frame sequences. Some clones are absent from its copies; in checked studies, under half trace to an unresolved V gene, and the reason for the others is unknown. Clone size and V and J calls were adopted from that table, with D and trimming inferred from the DNA. This sample is represented by about 2.5 million clones; about 90% of them were singletons. The leading ten clones occupy about 0.41% of the sample.

Healthy HIV-negative adults with no recently reported acute infections or vaccinations were included as donors. Every donor was a Caucasian adult living in Nashville, Tennessee, USA. Magnetic negative selection was used to enrich CD4+ T cells, after which naive cells were positively selected on CD45RA and the negative fraction became the memory subset. Blood was obtained by leukapheresis, after which PBMCs were separated by Ficoll-Histopaque density gradient centrifugation and cryopreserved in liquid nitrogen vapor phase. Analytical flow cytometry was used to check the purity and quantity of every magnetically sorted T cell population. Genomic DNA was isolated from each sorted fraction and quantified by UV absorbance on a Nanodrop 2000c.

The source material was naive CD4+ T cells from PBMCs. In the paper's terms, the cell subset or site label means: CD45RA+ positively selected. This chain is built from TRBV6-1 and TRBJ2-5; a weak D assignment points to TRBD2 (5 bases agree). This sequence originates from a man aged 18 to 30 in good health. Some clones in this sample may be carry-over from other donors' samples. The nucleotide sequence reads as follows: TGTGCCAGCAGTGACCATCGGGCCACTAGGAAGACCCAGTACTTC. It specifies CASSDHRATRKTQYF.